One and the same sample provided the 15 T cell receptor beta chains below, sequenced in a study of blood T cell repertoires in COVID-19. Profiling relied on immunoSEQ multiplex PCR, and the TCRdb table lists in-frame clones only, not all of them. Of about 270,000 clones detected, approximately 89% appear once; the ten largest clones hold 2.5% to 3%. Sequencing was performed on PBMCs or T cells enriched from blood (not recorded which). All receptors come from a man aged 35 to 55 who had been exposed to COVID-19.

The gene calls are TRBV20-1 and TRBJ2-1, with TRBD1 identical over 10 bases. V lost 3 bases and J lost 15; bases outside the gene matches: 5. This CDR3 spans 11 amino acids. Looked up from germline, CDR1 is DFQATT and CDR2 is SNEGSKA (reference sequence). CDR3 residues: CSARGDRGAFF. The DNA for the CDR3 is TGCAGTGCTAGGGGGGACAGGGGCGCGTTCTTC.

This chain links TRBV25-1 with TRBJ2-5; 8 nucleotides align to TRBD1. The CDR3 is 15 amino acids. Germline assignment: CDR1 MGHDK and CDR2 SYGVNS. After removal of 6 bases from V and 5 bases from J, the junction contained 11 bases not matched to a gene. The CDR3 sequence is CASSLGQGLCETQYF. CDR3 bases: TGTGCCAGCAGCCTCGGACAGGGCTTATGCGAGACCCAGTACTTC.

CDR3 sequence reads: CASSLSDTLSPQHF. In DNA, the CDR3 is TGTGCCAGCAGCCTATCGGACACCCTATCGCCCCAGCATTTT. This rearrangement joins TRBV6-5 to TRBJ1-5; a possible D gene is TRBD1 (5 bases). The CDR3 extends over 14 amino acids. Trimming took off 6 bases at V and 9 bases at J, with 18 bases between the two ends. Germline V gives CDR1 MNHEY, CDR2 SVGAGI.

V usage is TRBV24-1 and J usage is TRBJ2-1, with 9 bases lining up with TRBD1. The CDR3 runs 15 residues. CDR1 is KGHDR and CDR2 is SFDVKD in the germline V gene. The V segment lost 2 bases and the J segment 6 bases; nucleotides outside the gene matches: 4. The CDR3 nucleotides are TGTGCCACCAGTGATTGGGACAGGGAGGTCAATGAGCAGTTCTTC. This encodes CATSDWDREVNEQFF.

Written as DNA, the CDR3 is TGTGCCAGCAGCTTGGATAAAGGAAACACCATATATTTT. Translated, it gives CASSLDKGNTIYF. The chain couples TRBV5-4 to TRBJ1-3, with D hard to call. The CDR3 consists of 13 residues. In germline, CDR1 is SGHNT, CDR2 YYREEE (reference sequence). The ends were cut back, 0 bases at V and 4 bases at J, with 5 bases in the middle.

V and J are TRBV29-1 and TRBJ2-1, with 7 bases lining up with TRBD2. The CDR3 is made up of 15 amino acids. Germline V gene lookup returns CDR1 SQVTM and CDR2 ANQGSEA. Trimming cost V 1 base and J 0 bases; bases outside gene matches: 3. CDR3 coding DNA: TGCAGCGTTGAAGGTTTAGCGGGCTCCTACAATGAGCAGTTCTTC. Amino acid sequence: CSVEGLAGSYNEQFF.

The chain links TRBV9 to TRBJ1-1, with TRBD1 matching 7 bases. The germline CDR1 and CDR2 sequences are SGDLS and YYNGEE. This CDR3 contains 15 residues. The J segment lost 5 bases and the V segment lost 4 bases, leaving 11 bases of the junction unmatched. DNA for the CDR3: TGTGCCAGCAGCTCACCAGACAGGGAGGAAACTGAAGCTTTCTTT. Encoded protein: CASSSPDREETEAFF.

The chain recombines TRBV27 with TRBJ2-7; 7 bases fit TRBD1. Trimming cost V 4 bases and J 2 bases; bases outside gene matches: 5. From germline, CDR1 is MNHEY and CDR2 SMNVEV (reference sequence). The CDR3 has 14 residues. The CDR3 spells CASSWTGPTYEQYF. CDR3 nucleotides: TGTGCCAGCAGTTGGACAGGTCCCACCTACGAGCAGTACTTC.

The chain has TRBV28 and TRBJ1-6; D unresolved. V dropped 6 bases and J dropped 9 bases, with 15 bases sitting between them. The CDR3 totals 14 residues. Germline V gene lookup returns CDR1 MDHEN and CDR2 SYDVKM. Here the CDR3 reads CASSLTGNSSPLHF. For the CDR3, the DNA is TGTGCCAGCAGCCTCACGGGGAATAGTTCACCCCTCCACTTT. Full variable domain (remainder filled in from reference TRBV28 and TRBJ1-6): DVKVTQSSRYLVKRTGEKVFLECVQDMDHENMFWYRQDPGLGLRLIYFSYDVKMKEKGDIPEGYSVSREKKERFSLILESASTNQTSMYLCASSLTGNSSPLHFGNGTRLTVT.

The chain has TRBV7-9 and TRBJ1-5; a weak D match, TRBD1 (5 bases). Trimming took 4 bases from V and 0 from J, leaving 7 bases between them. The CDR3 spans 14 residues. Germline loops: CDR1 SEHNR, CDR2 FQNEAQ (reference sequence). CDR3 sequence reads: CASSSTVSNQPQHF. The DNA of the CDR3 is TGTGCCAGCAGCTCGACAGTTAGCAATCAGCCCCAGCATTTT.

The chain carries TRBV6-5 and TRBJ2-4, with D hard to call. Per germline, CDR1 MNHEY and CDR2 SVGAGI. The CDR3 sequence is 16 residues long. The V end lost 0 bases, the J end lost 0 bases, and 9 bases lay between the germline ends. The chain's CDR3 is CASSYSVYGAKNIQYF. CDR3 nucleotide sequence: TGTGCCAGCAGTTACTCGGTCTACGGAGCCAAAAACATTCAGTACTTC.

The rearrangement joins TRBV30 to TRBJ1-5, with a tentative D call TRBD1 (6 bases). Germline V lookup: CDR1 GTSNPN, CDR2 SVGIG (reference sequence). Trimming pared 5 bases from V and 6 bases from J, leaving 20 bases between. The CDR3 spans 15 residues. The DNA of the CDR3 is TGTGCCTGGTCAGGGGTCCTCACCGGGGCTCAGCCCCAGCATTTT. It yields the protein CAWSGVLTGAQPQHF.

The CDR3 DNA follows: TGTGCCAGTTGCCAAGCGGGACCTTTATACGAGCAGTACTTC. Protein sequence: CASCQAGPLYEQYF. The chain combines TRBV28 with TRBJ2-7; 7 positions match TRBD2. Germline V gene lookup returns CDR1 MDHEN and CDR2 SYDVKM. Trimming cost V 9 bases and J 4 bases; bases outside gene matches: 12. CDR3 length equals 14 residues.

This clone was seen a few times. The chain recombines TRBV24-1 with TRBJ1-5; 8 nucleotides align to TRBD1. CDR3 length: 14 amino acids. V was pared by 7 bases and J by 3 bases, with 4 bases of the junction left unmatched. Looked up from germline, CDR1 is KGHDR and CDR2 is SFDVKD. The CDR3 reads CATSTGGINQPQHF. The CDR3 region has the DNA TGTGCCACCAGCACAGGGGGTATCAATCAGCCCCAGCATTTT.

This chain links TRBV28 with TRBJ2-7; TRBD2 might be the D (6 bases). Germline V gives CDR1 MDHEN, CDR2 SYDVKM. The CDR3 is made up of 13 amino acids. The V end was cut by 2 bases, the J end by 6 bases, with 11 bases between. As DNA, the CDR3 is TGTGCCAGCAGTTTACCCCGGGGGAGCGAGCAGTACTTC. Translation gives CASSLPRGSEQYF. The full variable domain, completed using reference TRBV28 and TRBJ2-7, is DVKVTQSSRYLVKRTGEKVFLECVQDMDHENMFWYRQDPGLGLRLIYFSYDVKMKEKGDIPEGYSVSREKKERFSLILESASTNQTSMYLCASSLPRGSEQYFGPGTRLTVT.